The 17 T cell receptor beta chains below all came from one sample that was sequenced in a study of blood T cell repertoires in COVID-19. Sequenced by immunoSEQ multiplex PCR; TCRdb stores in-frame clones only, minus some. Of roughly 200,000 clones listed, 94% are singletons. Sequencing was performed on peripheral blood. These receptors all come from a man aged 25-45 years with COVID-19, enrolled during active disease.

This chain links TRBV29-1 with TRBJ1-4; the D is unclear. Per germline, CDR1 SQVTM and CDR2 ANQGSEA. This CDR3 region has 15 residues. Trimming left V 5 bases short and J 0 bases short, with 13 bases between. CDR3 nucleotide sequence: TGCAGCGTTTTAGAGGTTTCGGCAACTAATGAAAAACTGTTTTTT. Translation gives CSVLEVSATNEKLFF.

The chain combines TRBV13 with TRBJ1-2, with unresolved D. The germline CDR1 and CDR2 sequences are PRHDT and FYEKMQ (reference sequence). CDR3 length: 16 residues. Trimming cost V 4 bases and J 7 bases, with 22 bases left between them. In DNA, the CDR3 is TGTGCCAGCAGCTCCGCCGCGCCGGGTTTGTCTCGTGGCTACACCTTC. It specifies CASSSAAPGLSRGYTF.

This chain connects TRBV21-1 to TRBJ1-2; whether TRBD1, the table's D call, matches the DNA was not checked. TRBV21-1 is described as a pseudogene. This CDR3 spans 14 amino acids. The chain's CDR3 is CASTEGQGAYGYTF. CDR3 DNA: TGTGCCAGTACGGAGGGACAGGGGGCCTATGGCTACACCTTC.

CDR3 in amino acids: CATSRGSGFYEQYF. CDR3 DNA sequence: TGTGCCACCAGCAGAGGATCGGGTTTCTACGAGCAGTACTTC. The chain couples TRBV15 to TRBJ2-7; no clear D gene. The V gene lost 1 base and the J gene lost 3 bases, with 10 bases spanning the gap. CDR3 length: 14 residues. The germline CDR1 and CDR2 sequences are LNHNV and YYDKDF (reference sequence).

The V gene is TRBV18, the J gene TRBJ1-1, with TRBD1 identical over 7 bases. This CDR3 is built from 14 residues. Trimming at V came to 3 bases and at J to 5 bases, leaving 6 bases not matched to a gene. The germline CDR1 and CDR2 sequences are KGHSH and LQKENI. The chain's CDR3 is CASSPGTVYTEAFF. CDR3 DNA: TGTGCCAGCTCACCCGGGACAGTGTATACTGAAGCTTTCTTT.

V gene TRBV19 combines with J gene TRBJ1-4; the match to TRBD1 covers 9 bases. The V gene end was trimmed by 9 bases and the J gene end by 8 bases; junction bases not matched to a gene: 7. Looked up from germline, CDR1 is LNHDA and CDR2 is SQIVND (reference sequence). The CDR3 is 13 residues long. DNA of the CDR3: TGTGCCAGCCACAGGGGGCGCGGGGAAAAACTGTTTTTT. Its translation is CASHRGRGEKLFF.

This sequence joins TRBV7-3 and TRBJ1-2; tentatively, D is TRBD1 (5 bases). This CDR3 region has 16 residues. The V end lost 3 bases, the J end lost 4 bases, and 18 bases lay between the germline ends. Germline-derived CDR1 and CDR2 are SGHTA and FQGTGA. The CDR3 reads CASSLVGGGSFYGYTF. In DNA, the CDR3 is TGTGCCAGCAGCTTGGTCGGCGGGGGTAGCTTCTATGGCTACACCTTC.

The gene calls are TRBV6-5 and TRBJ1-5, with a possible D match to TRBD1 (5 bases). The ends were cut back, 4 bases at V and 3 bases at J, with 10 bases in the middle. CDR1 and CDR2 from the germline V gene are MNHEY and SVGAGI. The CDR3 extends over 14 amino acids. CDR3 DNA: TGTGCCAGCAGTTCAGACAGACCCAATCAGCCCCAGCATTTT. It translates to CASSSDRPNQPQHF.

For the CDR3, the DNA is TGTGCTAGTGGTTTGGCCGGACAGGGTAACTATGGCTACACCTTC. The encoded protein is CASGLAGQGNYGYTF. This chain links TRBV12-5 with TRBJ1-2; 8 bases line up with TRBD1. CDR1 and CDR2 from the germline V gene are LGHNT and FRNRAP. The trim removed 1 base at V and 1 base at J, leaving 2 bases unmatched. The CDR3 length is 15 residues.

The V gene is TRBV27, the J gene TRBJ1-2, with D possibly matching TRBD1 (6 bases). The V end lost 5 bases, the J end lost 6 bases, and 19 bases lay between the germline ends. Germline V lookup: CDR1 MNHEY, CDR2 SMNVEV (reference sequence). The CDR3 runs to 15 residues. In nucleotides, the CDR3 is TGTGCCAGCAGTGCCCTACAGGGTCCCACTGATGGCTACACCTTC. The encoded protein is CASSALQGPTDGYTF.

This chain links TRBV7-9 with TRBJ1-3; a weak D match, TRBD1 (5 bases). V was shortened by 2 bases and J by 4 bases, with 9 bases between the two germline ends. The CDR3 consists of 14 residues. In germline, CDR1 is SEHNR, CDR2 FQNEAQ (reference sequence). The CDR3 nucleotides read TGTGCCAGCAGCTTATCAGGGTCCGGAAACACCATATATTTT. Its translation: CASSLSGSGNTIYF.

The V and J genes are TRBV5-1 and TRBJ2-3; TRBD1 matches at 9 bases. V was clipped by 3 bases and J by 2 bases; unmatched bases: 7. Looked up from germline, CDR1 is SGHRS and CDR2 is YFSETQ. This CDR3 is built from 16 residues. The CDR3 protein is CASSSAGTGNTDTQYF. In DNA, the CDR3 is TGCGCCAGCAGCTCGGCCGGGACAGGGAACACAGATACGCAGTATTTT.

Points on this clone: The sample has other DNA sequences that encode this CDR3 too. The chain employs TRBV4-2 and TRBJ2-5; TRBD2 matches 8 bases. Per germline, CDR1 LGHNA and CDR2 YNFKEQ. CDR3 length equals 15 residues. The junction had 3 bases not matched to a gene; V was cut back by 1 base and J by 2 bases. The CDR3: CASSQGTSLQETQYF. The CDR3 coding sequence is TGTGCCAGCAGCCAAGGGACTAGCCTTCAAGAGACCCAGTACTTC.

The CDR3 DNA reads as TGCGCCAGCAGCCACGTAGGTCAGGGGAATGATTACGAGCAGTACTTC. Amino acids: CASSHVGQGNDYEQYF. The J gene is TRBJ2-7, the V gene TRBV4-1; a weak D match, TRBD1 (6 bases). V dropped 3 bases and J dropped 4 bases, with 19 bases sitting between them. This CDR3 is 16 amino acids long. From germline, CDR1 is MGHRA and CDR2 YSYEKL.

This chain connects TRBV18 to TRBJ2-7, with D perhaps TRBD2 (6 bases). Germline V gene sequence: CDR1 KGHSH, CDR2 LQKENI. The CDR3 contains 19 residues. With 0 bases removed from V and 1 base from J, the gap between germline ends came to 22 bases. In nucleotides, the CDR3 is TGTGCCAGCTCACCACCGGGGCTTACGGGTGGTAGCGGTTCCTACGAGCAGTACTTC. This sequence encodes CASSPPGLTGGSGSYEQYF. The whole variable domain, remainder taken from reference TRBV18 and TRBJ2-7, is NAGVMQNPRHLVRRRGQEARLRCSPMKGHSHVYWYRQLPEEGLKFMVYLQKENIIDESGMPKERFSAEFPKEGPSILRIQQVVRGDSAAYFCASSPPGLTGGSGSYEQYFGPGTRLTVT.

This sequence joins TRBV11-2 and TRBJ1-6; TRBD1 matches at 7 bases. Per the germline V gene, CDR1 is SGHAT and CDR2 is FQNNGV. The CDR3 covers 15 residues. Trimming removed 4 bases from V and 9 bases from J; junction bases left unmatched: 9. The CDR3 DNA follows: TGTGCCAGCAGCTCGGGACAGTCCGTAGGTTCACCCCTCCACTTT. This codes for CASSSGQSVGSPLHF. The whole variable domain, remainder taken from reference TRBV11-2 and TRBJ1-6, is EAGVAQSPRYKIIEKRQSVAFWCNPISGHATLYWYQQILGQGPKLLIQFQNNGVVDDSQLPKDRFSAERLKGVDSTLKIQPAKLEDSAVYLCASSSGQSVGSPLHFGNGTRLTVT.

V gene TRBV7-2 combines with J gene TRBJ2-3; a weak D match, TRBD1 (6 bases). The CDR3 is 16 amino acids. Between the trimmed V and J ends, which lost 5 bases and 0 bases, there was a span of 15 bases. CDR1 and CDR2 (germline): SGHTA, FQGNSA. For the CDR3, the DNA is TGTGCCAGCAGCCCGAGACAGGCGATTAGCACAGATACGCAGTATTTT. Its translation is CASSPRQAISTDTQYF.